The sequence of this TCR beta chain was determined in a study of cytomegalovirus exposure and HLA in healthy donors. Broader study findings: A reported reduction in N-insertions relative to the approximately 670-donor mean was seen in an Asian-associated ancestry cluster in a later analysis. Earlier results showed most TCR beta V segments being productive about 87% or about 30% of the time.

The PCR was carried out with 60 Vbeta primers and 13 Jbeta primers. Sequenced by immunoSEQ multiplex PCR; TCRdb stores in-frame clones only, minus some. This table holds 150,000 to 200,000 clones, around 76% found once. A word on this clone: What it binds is unknown.

The CDR3 has 16 residues. V lost 6 bases to trimming and J lost 0 bases; unmatched junction nucleotides: 8. Germline CDR1 is MDHEN and CDR2 is SYDVKM. The rearrangement joins TRBV28 to TRBJ1-5; 7 bases agree with TRBD1. This receptor was obtained from a woman aged 25-40 years in good health and CMV-seropositive. Sequenced input: PBMCs. As DNA, the CDR3 is TGTGCCAGCAGGACAGGGTCGGGGTATAGCAATCAGCCCCAGCATTTT. Protein: CASRTGSGYSNQPQHF.